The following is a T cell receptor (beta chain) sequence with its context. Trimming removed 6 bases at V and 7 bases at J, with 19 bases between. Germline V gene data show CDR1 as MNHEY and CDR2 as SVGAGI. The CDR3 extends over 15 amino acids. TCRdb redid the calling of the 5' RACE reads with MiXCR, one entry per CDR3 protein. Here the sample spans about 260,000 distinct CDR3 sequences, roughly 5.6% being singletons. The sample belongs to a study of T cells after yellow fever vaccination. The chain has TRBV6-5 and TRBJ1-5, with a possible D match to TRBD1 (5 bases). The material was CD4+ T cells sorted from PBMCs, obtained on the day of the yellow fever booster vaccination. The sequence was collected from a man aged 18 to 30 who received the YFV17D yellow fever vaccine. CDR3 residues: CASRLAFGAPQPQHF. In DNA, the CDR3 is TGTGCCAGCAGGTTAGCATTTGGGGCACCGCAGCCCCAGCATTTT.